Described below is a single TCR beta chain sequence and its context. This receptor's antigen is unknown. There are no base qualities to consult, and no much larger clone falls within one base. One collaborating source in Seattle enrolled patients while the patients were actively infected and followed the patients over time throughout the course of disease. The collaborating institutions used their own protocols to collect whole blood in K2EDTA tubes. For TCRbeta analysis, collaborators shipped samples in one of three forms: frozen whole blood, isolated PBMCs, or DNA extracted from either of those sample types. The immunoSEQ Assay, a bias-controlled multiplex PCR, was used to amplify TCRbeta CDR3 regions from genomic DNA. The original pipeline was this. Within the assay, amplification of reference gene primers was used to estimate how many nucleated cells each sample contained. Sequence reads were collapsed and filtered to measure the absolute abundance of every unique TCRbeta CDR3 rearrangement. Productive Simpson clonality was computed per sample as the square root of Simpson's diversity index over productive rearrangements. TCRdb holds this immuneACCESS table with in-frame rearrangements only. Some clones are missing; in checked studies, unresolved V genes explain under half, and the rest has no known cause. For V, J and clone size, that table is used; D and trimming come from the DNA. The sample data list roughly 200,000 clones, and around 85% of these were observed just once. Over 15% of the sample rests with the top ten.

The sample originates from a study of blood T cell repertoires in COVID-19 (dated by TCRdb to 2020 to 2021). A note on the overall study: Samples from collaborators originated in the United States, Italy and Spain and spanned both the acute and convalescent phases of COVID-19. The sample metadata nearly always contained a de-identified subject ID, COVID-19 status, age in years and sex. HLA class I and class II types, where available, came from metadata supplied by the sample provider rather than from assay-based typing. The samples were drawn from the first 160 participants of the ongoing ImmuneRACE study and from some 1,300 subjects provided by 6 global collaborators. The material from the prospective study consisted of cDNA or gDNA derived from T cells, B-cell-depleted T cells, or PBMCs. Deeply sampled blood TCRbeta repertoires from subjects exposed to, actively infected with, or recovered from COVID-19 were included in the dataset. The repertoires were made available in a free public database intended to serve as a resource for research on the immune response to SARS-CoV-2.

Broader findings and caveats from the paper: The amount of clinical and demographic metadata varied by source and participant and was provided uncurated.

The CDR3 spans 15 residues, from the cysteine through the phenylalanine. Of all the DNA, just the CDR3 is kept, 45 bases in frame from base 1. CDR1 LGHDT and CDR2 YNNKEL are derived from the germline V gene (reference sequence). The junction shows trimming of 1 base on V and 4 bases on J, and the gene matches do not reach 6 bases of it. The clonotype originates from a person aged 65 to 85 with COVID-19, enrolled during active disease. This chain is built from TRBV3-1 (or the pseudogene TRBV3-2) and TRBJ1-2; 7 of the junction bases match TRBD1. The sequenced material came from peripheral blood. The DNA sequence is TGTGCCAGCAGCCAAGGGGACAGATTGAGCTATGGCTACACCTTC. This sequence encodes CASSQGDRLSYGYTF.